These T cell receptor beta chains were read from a single sample in a study of T cell changes during pregnancy in multiple sclerosis. Sequencing used immunoSEQ multiplex PCR; TCRdb keeps in-frame clones, though not all of them. The repertoire holds approximately 100,000 clones, under 95% seen once, with less than 2% in the top ten. The sample here was peripheral blood, taken after pregnancy. The receptors come from a female donor with multiple sclerosis, enrolled in a pregnancy study. Both conserved end residues are part of each CDR3. The D gene is left open where the match is weak. Clone sizes are given selectively: once, few, many, or a class where the clone is expanded.

V,size,D,J,DNA,CDR3
TRBV7-9,NA,TRBD2,TRBJ2-3,TGTGCCAGCAGCTTAGTAGCGGGGGCCCTCAATACGCAGTATTTT,CASSLVAGALNTQYF
TRBV27,NA,TRBD2,TRBJ2-1,TGTGCCAGCAGTTTGAGCAGCGGTAGCGGGAGGAACAATGAGCAGTTCTTC,CASSLSSGSGRNNEQFF
TRBV5-4,NA,NA,TRBJ1-4,TGTGCCAGCAGCTTGGGGACTTCGGGAACTAATGAAAAACTGTTTTTT,CASSLGTSGTNEKLFF
TRBV30,NA,NA,TRBJ1-5,TGTGCCTGGAGTGTCCCAGGCAGAAATCAGCCCCAGCATTTT,CAWSVPGRNQPQHF
TRBV27,NA,NA,TRBJ2-1,TGTGCCAGCAGTTCCCTCCCGGCGAGCGGAACCTCCAATGAGCAGTTCTTC,CASSSLPASGTSNEQFF
TRBV7-2,NA,NA,TRBJ1-4,TGTGCCAGCAGCTTGGGGGCAGCAACTAATGAAAAACTGTTTTTT,CASSLGAATNEKLFF
TRBV6-1,few,TRBD1,TRBJ2-7,TGTGCCAGCAGTAATACAGGGGGTGGATACGAGCAGTACTTC,CASSNTGGGYEQYF
TRBV12-5,NA,NA,TRBJ1-1,TGTGCTAGTGGTTTGAGCAGTCGGGGAACACCCGTGAACACTGAAGCTTTCTTT,CASGLSSRGTPVNTEAFF
TRBV2,NA,NA,TRBJ1-1,TGTGCCAGCCTTTTAGAAAGCGGGGTGAACACTGAAGCTTTCTTT,CASLLESGVNTEAFF
TRBV2,NA,NA,TRBJ1-5,TGTGCCAGCACGTTGGAGGCAGGGGCGAGCAATCAGCCCCAGCATTTT,CASTLEAGASNQPQHF
TRBV18,NA,NA,TRBJ1-2,TGTGCCAGCTCACCACCGGTGAAATCGGGGTATGGCTACACCTTC,CASSPPVKSGYGYTF
TRBV7-6,NA,TRBD2,TRBJ2-1,TGTGCCAGCAGCTTTGAGCGGGGCTCCTACAATGAGCAGTTCTTC,CASSFERGSYNEQFF
TRBV28,once,TRBD2,TRBJ2-1,TGTGCCAGCAGTTTAAGAGGAGGGGGACTAGACCACAATGAGCAGTTCTTC,CASSLRGGGLDHNEQFF
TRBV19,NA,TRBD1,TRBJ2-7,TGTGCCAGTAGTTTCAAACAGGGGGCCCTATACGAGGAGCAGTACTTC,CASSFKQGALYEEQYF
TRBV30,NA,NA,TRBJ1-4,TGTGCCTGGAGTGGCAGTCCAACTAATGAAAAACTGTTTTTT,CAWSGSPTNEKLFF
TRBV5-4,NA,NA,TRBJ1-1,TGTGCCAGCAGCTACGGACTGAGGAACACTGAAGCTTTCTTT,CASSYGLRNTEAFF
TRBV7-9,NA,NA,TRBJ2-7,TGTGCCAGCAGCTTAAACAGGTCCCCCTTCGAGCAGTACTTC,CASSLNRSPFEQYF
TRBV30,few,NA,TRBJ1-1,TGTGCCTGGAGACCCTTTCTTGGGGGGGCCAATTCGGACACTGAAGCTTTCTTT,CAWRPFLGGANSDTEAFF
TRBV5-1,NA,NA,TRBJ2-7,TGCGCCAGCAGCTTGGCTTTGTCAGGGGACGAGCAGTACTTC,CASSLALSGDEQYF
TRBV11-2,NA,NA,TRBJ1-1,TGTGCCAGCAGCTTAGATTCGGAAGCTTTCTTT,CASSLDSEAFF
TRBV5-1,NA,NA,TRBJ2-3,TGCGCCAGCAGCTTTGGCCGGGGTACGCAGTATTTT,CASSFGRGTQYF
TRBV5-1,NA,NA,TRBJ1-5,TGCGCCAGCAGCTTGGACGGATCAGGTCAGCCCCAGCATTTT,CASSLDGSGQPQHF
TRBV30,many,NA,TRBJ2-5,TGTGCCTGGAAGAGGGGGAGGGCCTGGGAGACCCAGTACTTC,CAWKRGRAWETQYF
TRBV7-9,NA,NA,TRBJ1-2,TGTGCCAGCAGCTCCTGGGGAGATTATGGCTACACCTTC,CASSSWGDYGYTF
TRBV5-1,NA,TRBD2,TRBJ2-3,TGCGCCAGCAGCTTGGAGGCGGGAGGGGCAGATACGCAGTATTTT,CASSLEAGGADTQYF
TRBV11-2,NA,NA,TRBJ1-1,TGTGCCAGCAGCTTACGAGTATCGGACACTGAAGCTTTCTTT,CASSLRVSDTEAFF
TRBV7-2,NA,NA,TRBJ2-2,TGTGCCAGCAGCTTTACAAGGAACACCGGGGAGCTGTTTTTT,CASSFTRNTGELFF
TRBV19,NA,TRBD1,TRBJ2-7,TGTGCCAGTAGTATCGGGACAGGGGGTATCTACGAGCAGTACTTC,CASSIGTGGIYEQYF
TRBV7-9,NA,NA,TRBJ1-1,TGTGCCAGCAGCCCCCGGGTGATGAGGGATCGGGCTTTCTTT,CASSPRVMRDRAFF
TRBV5-5,NA,NA,TRBJ2-5,TGTGCCAGCAGCTTGCTCCGGGACTCGCTGGAGACCCAGTACTTC,CASSLLRDSLETQYF
TRBV2,NA,TRBD1,TRBJ1-5,TGTGCCAGCAGTGTACTTCGACAGGGAAATCAGCCCCAGCATTTT,CASSVLRQGNQPQHF
TRBV15,once,NA,TRBJ2-3,TGTGCCACCAGCAGAGATCCAGTAGATACGCAGTATTTT,CATSRDPVDTQYF
TRBV18,NA,TRBD1,TRBJ2-7,TGTGCCAGCTCACCCAACCGGGACAGCTACGAGCAGTACTTC,CASSPNRDSYEQYF
TRBV18,NA,NA,TRBJ2-1,TGTGCCAGCTCTCTAGACTTGAGCTCCTACAATGAGCAGTTCTTC,CASSLDLSSYNEQFF
TRBV7-2,NA,NA,TRBJ2-7,TGTGCCAGCAGCGGGGACACCAGCTCCTACGAGCAGTACTTC,CASSGDTSSYEQYF
TRBV25-1,NA,TRBD2,TRBJ2-1,TGTGCCAGCAGTCGTTCGGGAGGAAACAATGAGCAGTTCTTC,CASSRSGGNNEQFF
TRBV6-4,NA,TRBD2,TRBJ2-1,TGTGCCAGCAGTGACGGAGCTAGCGGGGGACACAATGAGCAGTTCTTC,CASSDGASGGHNEQFF
TRBV5-1,NA,NA,TRBJ2-2,TGCGCCAGCAGCGAAGGGACAAGGGGCACCGGGGAGCTGTTTTTT,CASSEGTRGTGELFF
TRBV5-5,NA,NA,TRBJ1-2,TGTGCCAGCAGCTTGTCTACAGGAAATAACTATGGCTACACCTTC,CASSLSTGNNYGYTF
TRBV7-3,NA,NA,TRBJ2-3,TGTGCCAGCAGCCGCGGCGGACTGGCTCAAAGCACAGATACGCAGTATTTT,CASSRGGLAQSTDTQYF